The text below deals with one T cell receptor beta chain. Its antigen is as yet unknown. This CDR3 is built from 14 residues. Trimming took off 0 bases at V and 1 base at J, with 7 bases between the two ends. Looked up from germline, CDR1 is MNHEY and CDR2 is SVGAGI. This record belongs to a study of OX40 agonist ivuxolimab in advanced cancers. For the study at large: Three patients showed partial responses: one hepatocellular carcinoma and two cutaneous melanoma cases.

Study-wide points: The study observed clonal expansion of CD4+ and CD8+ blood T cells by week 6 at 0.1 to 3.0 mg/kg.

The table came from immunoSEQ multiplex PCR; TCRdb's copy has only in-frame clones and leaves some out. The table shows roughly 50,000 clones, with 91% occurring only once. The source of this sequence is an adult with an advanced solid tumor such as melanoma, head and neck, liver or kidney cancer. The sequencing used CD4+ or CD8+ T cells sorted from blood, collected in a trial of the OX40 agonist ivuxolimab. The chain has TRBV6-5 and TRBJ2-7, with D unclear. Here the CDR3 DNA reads TGTGCCAGCAGTTACTCGTACATATCCTACGAGCAGTACTTC. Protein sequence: CASSYSYISYEQYF.